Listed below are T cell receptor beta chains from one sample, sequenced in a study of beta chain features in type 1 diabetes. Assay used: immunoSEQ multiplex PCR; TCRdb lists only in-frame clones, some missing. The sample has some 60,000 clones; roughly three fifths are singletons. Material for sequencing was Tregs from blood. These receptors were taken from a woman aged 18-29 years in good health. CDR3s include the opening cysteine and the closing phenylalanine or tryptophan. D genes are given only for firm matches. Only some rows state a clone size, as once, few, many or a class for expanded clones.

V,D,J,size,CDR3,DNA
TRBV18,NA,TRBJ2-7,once,CASSPPGDFGEQYF,TGTGCCAGCTCACCACCGGGAGACTTCGGGGAGCAGTACTTC
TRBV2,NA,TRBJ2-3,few,CASSGQGPSTDTQYF,TGTGCCAGCAGTGGTCAGGGGCCTAGCACAGATACGCAGTATTTT
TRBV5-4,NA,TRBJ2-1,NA,CASSAGGGRSSYNEQFF,TGTGCCAGCAGCGCCGGGGGCGGGAGATCCTCCTACAATGAGCAGTTCTTC
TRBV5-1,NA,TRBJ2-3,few,CASSSGQTDTQYF,TGCGCCAGCAGCTCAGGACAAACTGATACGCAGTATTTT
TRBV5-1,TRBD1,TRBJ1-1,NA,CASSQDREGTEAFF,TGCGCCAGCAGCCAGGACAGGGAGGGCACTGAAGCTTTCTTT
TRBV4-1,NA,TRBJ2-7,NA,CASSLSGQNSYEQYF,TGCGCCAGCAGCCTCTCTGGACAAAACTCCTACGAGCAGTACTTC
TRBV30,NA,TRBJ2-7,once,CACVAGGTYEQYF,TGTGCCTGCGTGGCAGGGGGGACCTACGAGCAGTACTTC
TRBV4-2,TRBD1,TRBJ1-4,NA,CASSGWDSEKLFF,TGTGCCAGCAGCGGTTGGGACAGTGAAAAACTGTTTTTT
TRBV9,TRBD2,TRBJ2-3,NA,CASSVDLAGAIDTQYF,TGTGCCAGCAGCGTAGACCTAGCGGGGGCGATAGATACGCAGTATTTT
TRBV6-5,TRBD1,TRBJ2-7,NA,CASSYLGTGSDEQYF,TGTGCCAGCAGTTACTTGGGGACAGGTAGCGACGAGCAGTACTTC
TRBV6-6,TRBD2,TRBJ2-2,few,CASMKREESGELFF,TGTGCCAGCATGAAGCGGGAGGAGAGCGGGGAGCTGTTTTTT
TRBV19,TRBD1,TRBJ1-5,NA,CAASRTGFNQPQHF,TGTGCCGCTTCCCGGACAGGGTTCAATCAGCCCCAGCATTTT
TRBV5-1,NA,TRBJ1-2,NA,CASSSNYGYTF,TGCGCCAGCAGCTCGAACTATGGCTACACCTTC
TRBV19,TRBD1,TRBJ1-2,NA,CASSMVGGEGYTF,TGTGCCAGTAGTATGGTAGGGGGCGAAGGCTACACCTTC
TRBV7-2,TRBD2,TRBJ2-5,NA,CASSLAVTGGLGKTQYF,TGTGCCAGCAGCTTAGCCGTGACCGGGGGGTTGGGTAAGACCCAGTACTTC
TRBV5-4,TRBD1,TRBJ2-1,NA,CASSLGTGGYNEQFF,TGTGCCAGCAGCCTCGGGACAGGGGGCTACAATGAGCAGTTCTTC
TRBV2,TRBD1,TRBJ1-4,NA,CASSYRGKNEKLFF,TGTGCCAGCAGTTACAGGGGAAAAAATGAAAAACTGTTTTTT
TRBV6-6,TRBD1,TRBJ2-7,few,CALGQGPSYEQYF,TGTGCCCTTGGACAGGGACCCTCCTACGAGCAGTACTTC
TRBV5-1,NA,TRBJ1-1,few,CASSLSTGGNTEAFF,TGCGCCAGCAGCTTGTCGACGGGGGGGAACACTGAAGCTTTCTTT
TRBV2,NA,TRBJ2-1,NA,CASRAEGHPEQFF,TGTGCCAGCAGGGCCGAGGGACATCCCGAGCAGTTCTTC
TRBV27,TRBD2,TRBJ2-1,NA,CASSLAGAFYNEQFF,TGTGCCAGCAGTTTAGCGGGAGCGTTTTACAATGAGCAGTTCTTC
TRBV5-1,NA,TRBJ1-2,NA,CASSGLGDYGYTF,TGCGCCAGCAGCGGCCTCGGGGACTATGGCTACACCTTC
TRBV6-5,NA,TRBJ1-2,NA,CASSYTGVDYGYTF,TGTGCCAGCAGTTACACGGGGGTGGACTATGGCTACACCTTC
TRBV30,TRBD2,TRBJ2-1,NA,CAWSVGLAEYNEQFF,TGTGCCTGGAGTGTAGGGCTAGCGGAATACAATGAGCAGTTCTTC
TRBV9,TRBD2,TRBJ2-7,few,CASSVDGSGVYEQYF,TGTGCCAGCAGCGTAGATGGTAGCGGGGTTTACGAGCAGTACTTC
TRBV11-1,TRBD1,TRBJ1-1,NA,CASSSRGRAEAFF,TGTGCCAGCAGCTCCAGGGGGCGAGCTGAAGCTTTCTTT
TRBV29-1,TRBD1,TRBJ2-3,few,CSVGKGARTDTQYF,TGCAGCGTTGGTAAGGGGGCGAGGACAGATACGCAGTATTTT
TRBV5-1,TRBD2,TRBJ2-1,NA,CASSLSSGAYNEQFF,TGCGCCAGCAGCTTGAGTAGCGGGGCCTACAATGAGCAGTTCTTC
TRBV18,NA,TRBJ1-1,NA,CASSWDSRNTEAFF,TGTGCCAGCTCATGGGACTCACGGAACACTGAAGCTTTCTTT
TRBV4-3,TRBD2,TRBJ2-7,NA,CASSQGFASGATYEQYF,TGCGCCAGCAGCCAGGGTTTCGCTAGCGGGGCGACCTACGAGCAGTACTTC
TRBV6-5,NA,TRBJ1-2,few,CASSYARGGSYGYTF,TGTGCCAGCAGTTACGCCCGGGGAGGTTCTTATGGCTACACCTTC
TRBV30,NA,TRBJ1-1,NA,CASTGLNTEAFF,TGTGCCTCTACAGGATTGAACACTGAAGCTTTCTTT
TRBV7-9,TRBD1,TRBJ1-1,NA,CASSLVGGRTEAFF,TGTGCCAGCAGCTTAGTAGGGGGCCGCACTGAAGCTTTCTTT
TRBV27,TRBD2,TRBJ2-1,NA,CASIYRLAGGLYNEQFF,TGTGCCAGCATATACCGACTAGCGGGGGGACTCTACAATGAGCAGTTCTTC
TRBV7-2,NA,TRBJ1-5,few,CASSLDRAQPQHF,TGTGCCAGCAGCTTAGACAGGGCACAGCCCCAGCATTTT
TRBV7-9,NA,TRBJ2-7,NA,CASSLGTISYEQYF,TGTGCCAGCAGCTTAGGGACTATCTCCTACGAGCAGTACTTC
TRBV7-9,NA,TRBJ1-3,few,CASSSGGNTIYF,TGTGCCAGCAGCTCCGGGGGAAACACCATATATTTT
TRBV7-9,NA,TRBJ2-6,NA,CASSLARGSGANVLTF,TGTGCCAGCAGCTTAGCGAGAGGGTCTGGGGCCAACGTCCTGACTTTC
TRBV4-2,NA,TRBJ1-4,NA,CASSQSQGDSSKEKLFF,TGTGCCAGCAGCCAGTCTCAAGGAGACTCCTCGAAGGAAAAACTGTTTTTT
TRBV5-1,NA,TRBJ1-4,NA,CASSLGVPNEKLFF,TGCGCCAGCAGCTTGGGAGTGCCTAATGAAAAACTGTTTTTT
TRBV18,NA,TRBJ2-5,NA,CASSPRDGTHTGETQYF,TGTGCCAGCTCTCCCCGGGACGGGACCCATACAGGGGAGACCCAGTACTTC
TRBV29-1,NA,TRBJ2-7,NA,CSVEAPNRDEQYF,TGCAGCGTTGAGGCCCCAAACAGGGACGAGCAGTACTTC
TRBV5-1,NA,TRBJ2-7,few,CASSPLGKKGLHEQYF,TGCGCCAGCAGCCCTCTCGGGAAAAAAGGCCTCCACGAGCAGTACTTC
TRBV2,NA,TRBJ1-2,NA,CASRALGGYTF,TGTGCCAGCAGAGCCTTGGGCGGCTACACCTTC
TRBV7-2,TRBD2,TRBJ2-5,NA,CASSRGVETQYF,TGTGCCAGCAGCCGGGGGGTAGAGACCCAGTACTTC
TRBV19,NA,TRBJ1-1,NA,CASTYSGGAFF,TGTGCCAGTACATACAGCGGCGGAGCTTTCTTT
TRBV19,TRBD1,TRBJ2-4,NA,CACSGTVIAKNIQYF,TGTGCCTGCTCCGGGACAGTGATAGCCAAAAACATTCAGTACTTC
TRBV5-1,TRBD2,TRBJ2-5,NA,CASSQGTRQETQYF,TGCGCCAGCAGTCAGGGGACTAGACAAGAGACCCAATACTTC
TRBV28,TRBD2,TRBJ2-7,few,CASSWASGSHEQYF,TGTGCCAGCAGTTGGGCTAGCGGGAGCCACGAGCAGTACTTC
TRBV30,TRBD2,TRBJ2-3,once,CAWTRTSGGVDTQYF,TGTGCCTGGACTAGGACTAGCGGGGGAGTAGATACGCAGTATTTT
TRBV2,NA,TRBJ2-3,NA,CASSESTGSGDTQYF,TGTGCCAGCAGTGAGAGTACAGGGTCCGGAGATACGCAGTATTTT
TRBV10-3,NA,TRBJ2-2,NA,CAISPQGSASGELFF,TGTGCCATCAGTCCGCAGGGGTCTGCTTCCGGGGAGCTGTTTTTT
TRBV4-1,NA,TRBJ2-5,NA,CASSQDGQTQYF,TGCGCCAGCAGCCAAGATGGGCAGACCCAGTACTTC
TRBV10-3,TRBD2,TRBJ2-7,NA,CAISHERETYEQYF,TGTGCCATCAGCCACGAGCGGGAGACATACGAGCAGTACTTC
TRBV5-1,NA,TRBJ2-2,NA,CASSSGGKNTGELFF,TGCGCCAGCAGCTCGGGGGGCAAGAACACCGGGGAGCTGTTTTTT